The 21 T cell receptor beta chains below come from one sample, sequenced in a study of T-cell memory formation after mild COVID-19 (dated by TCRdb to 2020 to 2022). Library preparation was by 5' RACE. These reads were obtained on an Illumina NovaSeq 6000. TCRdb reran the public reads through fastp at Q25 and MiXCR, keeping productive beta chains. Each entry merges the rows of one CDR3 protein and shows their most common DNA and genes. The sample includes about 150,000 distinct CDR3 sequences, with 6% to 7% observed a single time. The top ten clones comprise more than 2% of the sample. The sequenced sample was PBMCs or a T cell subset sorted from them (not recorded which). The receptor source for this set is an adult woman who had mild COVID-19 (a few samples of this study predate the infection). The sample titles of this study are shuffled in the database, so cell type and time point are left out; the donor was told from shared clones.

This clonotype was detected many times. This chain links TRBV20-1 with TRBJ1-1; 10 bases agree with TRBD1. The trim removed 6 bases at V and 4 bases at J, leaving 5 bases unmatched. CDR3 length: 13 amino acids. The germline gives CDR1 DFQATT, CDR2 SNEGSKA (reference sequence). Here the CDR3 DNA reads TGCAGTGCGCGGACAGGGGGACCCACTGAAGCTTTCTTT. Residues: CSARTGGPTEAFF.

The rearrangement joins TRBV15 to TRBJ1-3; 7 positions match TRBD1. CDR3 length: 15 residues. Germline trimming cut 1 base from V and 4 bases from J; bases unmatched to any gene: 4. Per the germline V gene, CDR1 is LNHNV and CDR2 is YYDKDF (reference sequence). CDR3: CATSRGQGYGNTIYF. CDR3 coding DNA: TGTGCCACCAGCAGAGGACAGGGATACGGAAACACCATATATTTT.

This clonotype was found many times. The V gene is TRBV27, the J gene TRBJ1-2; 12 bases fit TRBD1. From germline, CDR1 is MNHEY and CDR2 SMNVEV (reference sequence). V lost 1 base to trimming and J lost 4 bases; unmatched junction nucleotides: 1. The CDR3 contains 15 residues. The CDR3 region has the DNA TGTGCCAGCAGTTTATTGGGACAGGGGGCCTATGGCTACACCTTC. This codes for CASSLLGQGAYGYTF.

J is TRBJ1-1 and V is TRBV6-5; the match to TRBD1 covers 9 bases. The CDR3 contains 14 residues. Germline loops: CDR1 MNHEY, CDR2 SVGAGI. The V segment lost 6 bases and the J segment 11 bases; nucleotides outside the gene matches: 13. The CDR3 DNA is TGTGCCAGCAGCCGACCGGCGGGACAGGGAGACGCTTTCTTT. This codes for CASSRPAGQGDAFF.

V gene TRBV5-1 combines with J gene TRBJ2-5, with D possibly TRBD1 on 6 matching bases. Germline assignment: CDR1 SGHRS and CDR2 YFSETQ. V was pared by 0 bases and J by 5 bases, with 14 bases between. This CDR3 has 15 residues. The CDR3 coding sequence is TGCGCCAGCAGCTTGGACGACAGGTGGATGGAGACCCAGTACTTC. Translation: CASSLDDRWMETQYF.

This clonotype has just a few counts. CDR3 protein: CSASSRVGTEAFF. CDR3 coding DNA: TGCAGTGCTAGCTCCAGGGTGGGCACTGAAGCTTTCTTT. The chain uses TRBV20-1 and TRBJ1-1, with D maybe TRBD1 (5 bases). Between the trimmed V and J ends, which lost 3 bases and 4 bases, there was a span of 12 bases. Germline V gene lookup returns CDR1 DFQATT and CDR2 SNEGSKA (reference sequence). The CDR3 spans 13 residues.

The table lists this clonotype with many counts. The rearrangement uses TRBV5-1 and TRBJ2-1; 9 bases are shared with TRBD1. The CDR3 consists of 17 residues. The V segment lost 0 bases and the J segment 3 bases; nucleotides outside the gene matches: 7. Germline loops: CDR1 SGHRS, CDR2 YFSETQ. The CDR3 DNA reads TGCGCCAGCAGCTTGGAACCGGGACAGGGAGGCTACAATGAGCAGTTCTTC. Translation gives CASSLEPGQGGYNEQFF.

This clonotype has at least ten counts. The J gene is TRBJ2-5, the V gene TRBV11-1; D is possibly TRBD1 (6 bases). CDR3 length: 15 residues. Germline CDR1 SGHAT, CDR2 FQDESV (reference sequence). The germline V and J ends were trimmed by 1 base and 4 bases, with 13 bases remaining between them. The CDR3 sequence: CASSLETGLGETQYF. DNA for the CDR3: TGTGCCAGCAGCTTAGAAACAGGGTTGGGAGAGACCCAGTACTTC. The complete variable domain, with remaining parts taken from reference TRBV11-1 and TRBJ2-5, reads EAEVAQSPRYKITEKSQAVAFWCDPISGHATLYWYRQILGQGPELLVQFQDESVVDDSQLPKDRFSAERLKGVDSTLKIQPAELGDSAMYLCASSLETGLGETQYFGPGTRLLVL.

There are many counts of this clonotype. The rearrangement uses TRBV27 and TRBJ2-3, with 8 nucleotides matching TRBD2. Germline V gene sequence: CDR1 MNHEY, CDR2 SMNVEV (reference sequence). V was clipped by 8 bases and J by 2 bases; unmatched bases: 12. The CDR3 is 16 residues long. CDR3: CASRVGAGGITDTQYF. In DNA form, the CDR3 reads TGTGCCAGCCGTGTGGGGGCGGGGGGAATCACAGATACGCAGTATTTT.

This clonotype was observed at least ten times. The chain employs TRBV7-6 and TRBJ2-3; 11 bases are a match to TRBD2. Germline-derived CDR1 and CDR2 are SGHVS and FNYEAQ. Trimming removed 5 bases from V and 10 bases from J; junction bases left unmatched: 11. This CDR3 spans 15 amino acids. CDR3 coding DNA: TGTGCCAGCAGCCTCGCCGGGACTAGCGGCACTGCGCAGTATTTT. Its protein product is CASSLAGTSGTAQYF.

This clonotype was seen repeatedly, ten times or more. This sequence joins TRBV30 and TRBJ2-1; D unresolved. With 1 base removed from V and 6 bases from J, the gap between germline ends came to 7 bases. The CDR3 runs to 12 residues. The germline gives CDR1 GTSNPN, CDR2 SVGIG (reference sequence). Here the CDR3 reads CAWSGSGNEQFF. The CDR3 bases are TGTGCCTGGAGTGGGTCGGGCAATGAGCAGTTCTTC.

This clonotype turned up a few times. The V call is TRBV12-3 or TRBV12-4, the J call TRBJ2-7; possible D gene TRBD2, 7 bases. The CDR3 is 14 amino acids. Trimming took off 7 bases at V and 7 bases at J, with 20 bases between the two ends. CDR3: CASTQVGGAWEQYF. The CDR3 DNA sequence: TGTGCCAGCACTCAAGTGGGGGGGGCGTGGGAGCAGTACTTC.

This clonotype was picked up many times. CDR3 sequence reads: CASSLALSEANYGYTF. Here the CDR3 DNA reads TGCGCCAGCAGCTTGGCCCTATCGGAGGCTAACTATGGCTACACCTTC. The genes are TRBV5-1 and TRBJ1-2, with unresolved D. This CDR3 contains 16 residues. Germline loops: CDR1 SGHRS, CDR2 YFSETQ. V was pared by 0 bases and J by 0 bases, with 12 bases between.

The chain is built from TRBV30 and TRBJ1-5; no definite D call. Trimming removed 2 bases from V and 0 bases from J, with 11 bases in between. The CDR3 spans 15 residues. Per germline, CDR1 GTSNPN and CDR2 SVGIG (reference sequence). This chain's CDR3 is CAWSLAAYSNQPQHF. In DNA, the CDR3 is TGTGCCTGGAGTTTAGCAGCGTATAGCAATCAGCCCCAGCATTTT.

This clonotype was detected many times. V usage is TRBV2 and J usage is TRBJ1-1; no firm D call. Trimming shortened V by 6 bases and J by 0 bases, and 11 bases separated the two germline ends. Per the germline V gene, CDR1 is SNHLY and CDR2 is FYNNEI. The CDR3 spans 14 residues. In DNA form, the CDR3 reads TGTGCCAGCAGGGCAGGACGGGTGAACACTGAAGCTTTCTTT. Translating gives CASRAGRVNTEAFF.

This clonotype was counted between two and nine times. The gene calls are TRBV15 and TRBJ2-1; TRBD2 agrees at 9 bases. Germline CDR1 is LNHNV and CDR2 is YYDKDF (reference sequence). The ends lost 1 base at V and 7 bases at J; junction bases unmatched: 5. There are 15 residues in the CDR3. The CDR3 is CATSRVSGSGNEQFF. CDR3 DNA: TGTGCCACCAGCAGAGTTAGCGGGAGTGGAAATGAGCAGTTCTTC.

This clonotype was observed many times. The J gene is TRBJ1-1, the V gene TRBV11-3; D is ambiguous. CDR1 and CDR2 (germline): SGHNT, YENEEA. V lost 2 bases and J 0 bases, leaving 7 bases between the germline ends. The CDR3 has 14 amino acids. The CDR3 sequence is CASSLLPMNTEAFF. The CDR3 DNA follows: TGTGCCAGCAGCTTATTGCCGATGAACACTGAAGCTTTCTTT. Looking up the rest from reference TRBV11-3 and TRBJ1-1 gives the full variable domain: EAGVVQSPRYKIIEKKQPVAFWCNPISGHNTLYWYLQNLGQGPELLIRYENEEAVDDSQLPKDRFSAERLKGVDSTLKIQPAELGDSAVYLCASSLLPMNTEAFFGQGTRLTVV.

The genes are TRBV4-3 and TRBJ2-7; perhaps TRBD1 as D (5 bases). CDR3 length: 14 amino acids. V dropped 2 bases and J dropped 7 bases, with 15 bases sitting between them. In germline, CDR1 is LGHNA, CDR2 YSLEER. The chain's CDR3 is CASSQFQGDGEQYF. As DNA, the CDR3 is TGCGCCAGCAGCCAATTCCAAGGGGATGGGGAGCAGTACTTC.

Note on this clonotype: This may come from a read error, since a much larger clone is one base off. The chain joins TRBV4-3 to TRBJ1-2; TRBD1 aligns across 11 bases. In germline, CDR1 is LGHNA, CDR2 YSLEER. CDR3 length: 17 amino acids. DNA of the CDR3: TGCGCCGGCAGCCAAGATCAAAGTTGGACAGGGGGCAATGGCTACACCTTC. Translated: CAGSQDQSWTGGNGYTF.

The chain combines TRBV29-1 with TRBJ2-7, with 8 bases matching TRBD1. CDR3 length: 14 amino acids. CDR1 and CDR2 from the germline V gene are SQVTM and ANQGSEA. V lost 7 bases to trimming and J lost 1 base; unmatched junction nucleotides: 9. The DNA of the CDR3 is TGCAGCGGATTATACAGGGGGAGATCCTACGAGCAGTACTTC. Translation gives CSGLYRGRSYEQYF.

This clonotype occurred many times. The chain combines TRBV4-3 with TRBJ2-1; 7 nucleotides line up with TRBD2. The CDR3 runs to 16 residues. CDR1 LGHNA and CDR2 YSLEER come from the germline V gene. The J segment lost 4 bases and the V segment lost 4 bases, leaving 10 bases of the junction unmatched. The chain's CDR3 is CASSPGGGGRYNEQFF. In nucleotides, the CDR3 is TGCGCCAGCAGCCCCGGGGGAGGCGGGAGATACAATGAGCAGTTCTTC.